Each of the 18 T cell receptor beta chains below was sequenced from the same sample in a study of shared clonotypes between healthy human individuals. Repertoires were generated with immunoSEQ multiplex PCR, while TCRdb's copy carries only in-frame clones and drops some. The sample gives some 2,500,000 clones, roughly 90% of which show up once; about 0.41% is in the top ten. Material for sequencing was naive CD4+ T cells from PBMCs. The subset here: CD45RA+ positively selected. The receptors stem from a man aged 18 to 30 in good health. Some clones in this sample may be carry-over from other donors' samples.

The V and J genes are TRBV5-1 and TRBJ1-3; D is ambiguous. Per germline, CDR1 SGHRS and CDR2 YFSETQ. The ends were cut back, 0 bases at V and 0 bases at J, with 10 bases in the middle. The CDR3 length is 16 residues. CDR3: CASSLDGSPSGNTIYF. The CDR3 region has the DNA TGCGCCAGCAGCTTGGATGGCAGTCCCTCTGGAAACACCATATATTTT.

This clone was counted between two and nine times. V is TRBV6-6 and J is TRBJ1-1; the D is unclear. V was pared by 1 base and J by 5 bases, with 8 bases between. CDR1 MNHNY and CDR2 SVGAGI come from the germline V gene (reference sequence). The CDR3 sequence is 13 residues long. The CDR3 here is CASSYWSDTEAFF. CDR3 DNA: TGTGCCAGCAGTTACTGGTCGGATACTGAAGCTTTCTTT.

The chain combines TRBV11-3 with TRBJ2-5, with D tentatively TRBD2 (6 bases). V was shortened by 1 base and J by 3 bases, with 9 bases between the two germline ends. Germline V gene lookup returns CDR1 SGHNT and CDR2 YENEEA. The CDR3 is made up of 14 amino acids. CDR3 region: CASSLGVAEETQYF. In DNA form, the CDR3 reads TGTGCCAGCAGCTTAGGTGTAGCGGAAGAGACCCAGTACTTC.

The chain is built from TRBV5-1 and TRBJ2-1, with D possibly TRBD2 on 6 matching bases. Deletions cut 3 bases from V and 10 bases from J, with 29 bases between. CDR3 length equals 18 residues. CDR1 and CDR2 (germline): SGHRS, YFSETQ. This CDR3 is CASSSPGVGTKTRGEQFF. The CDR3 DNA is TGCGCCAGCAGCTCCCCGGGGGTGGGGACGAAAACTCGGGGAGAGCAGTTCTTC.

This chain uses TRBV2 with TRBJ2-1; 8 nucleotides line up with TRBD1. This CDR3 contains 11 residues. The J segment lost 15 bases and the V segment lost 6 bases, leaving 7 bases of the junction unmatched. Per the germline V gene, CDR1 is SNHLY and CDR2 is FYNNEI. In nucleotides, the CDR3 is TGTGCCAGCAGCGCAGGGGGCCGTCCGTTCTTC. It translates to CASSAGGRPFF.

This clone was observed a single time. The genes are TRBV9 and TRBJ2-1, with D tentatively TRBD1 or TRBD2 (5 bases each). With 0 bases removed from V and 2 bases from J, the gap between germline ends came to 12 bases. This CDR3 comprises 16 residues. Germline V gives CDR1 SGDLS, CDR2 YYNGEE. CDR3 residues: CASSVDGGTTYNEQFF. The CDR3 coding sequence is TGTGCCAGCAGCGTAGACGGTGGGACGACCTACAATGAGCAGTTCTTC.

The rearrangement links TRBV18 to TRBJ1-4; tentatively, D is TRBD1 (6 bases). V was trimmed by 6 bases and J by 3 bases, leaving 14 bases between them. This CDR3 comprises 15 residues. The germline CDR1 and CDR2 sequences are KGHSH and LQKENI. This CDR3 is CASSSGQPSNEKLFF. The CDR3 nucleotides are TGTGCCAGCTCCTCAGGACAGCCGTCTAATGAAAAACTGTTTTTT.

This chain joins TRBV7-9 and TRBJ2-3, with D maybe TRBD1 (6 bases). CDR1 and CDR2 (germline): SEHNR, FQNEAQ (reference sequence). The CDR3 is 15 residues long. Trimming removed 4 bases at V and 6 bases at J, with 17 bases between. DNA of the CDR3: TGTGCCAGCAGCTCCATGGGGGCGAGGGCGGATACGCAGTATTTT. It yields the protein CASSSMGARADTQYF.

DNA for the CDR3: TGCGCCAGCAGCCTGATAGCGGGAGTCGCTGAGCAGTTCTTC. Its protein is CASSLIAGVAEQFF. V and J are TRBV5-1 and TRBJ2-1; TRBD2 agrees at 9 bases. Trimming cost V 4 bases and J 9 bases; bases outside gene matches: 8. Germline-derived CDR1 and CDR2 are SGHRS and YFSETQ. This CDR3 spans 14 amino acids.

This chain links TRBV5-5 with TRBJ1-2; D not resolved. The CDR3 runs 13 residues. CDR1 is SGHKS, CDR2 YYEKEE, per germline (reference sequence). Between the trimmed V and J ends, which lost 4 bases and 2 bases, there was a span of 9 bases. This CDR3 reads CASSAGLNYGYTF. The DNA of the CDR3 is TGTGCCAGCAGCGCGGGCCTCAACTATGGCTACACCTTC.

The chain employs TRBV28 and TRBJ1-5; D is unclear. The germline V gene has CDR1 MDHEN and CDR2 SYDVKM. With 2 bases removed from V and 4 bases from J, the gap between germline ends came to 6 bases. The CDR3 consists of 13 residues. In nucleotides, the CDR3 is TGTGCCAGCAGTTTACCCACTAATCAGCCCCAGCATTTT. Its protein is CASSLPTNQPQHF. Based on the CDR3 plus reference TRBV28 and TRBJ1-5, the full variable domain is DVKVTQSSRYLVKRTGEKVFLECVQDMDHENMFWYRQDPGLGLRLIYFSYDVKMKEKGDIPEGYSVSREKKERFSLILESASTNQTSMYLCASSLPTNQPQHFGDGTRLSIL.

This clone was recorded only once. The CDR3: CASSSKHRGGPVETQYF. CDR3 in DNA: TGTGCCAGCAGCTCCAAGCACAGGGGAGGGCCAGTGGAGACCCAGTACTTC. The chain employs TRBV13 and TRBJ2-5; D may be TRBD1 or TRBD2 (7 bases each). CDR1 and CDR2 (germline): PRHDT, FYEKMQ (reference sequence). The V end was cut by 4 bases, the J end by 5 bases, with 23 bases between. The CDR3 totals 17 residues. Using reference TRBV13 and TRBJ2-5 for the parts outside the CDR3, the full variable domain is AAGVIQSPRHLIKEKRETATLKCYPIPRHDTVYWYQQGPGQDPQFLISFYEKMQSDKGSIPDRFSAQQFSDYHSELNMSSLELGDSALYFCASSSKHRGGPVETQYFGPGTRLLVL.

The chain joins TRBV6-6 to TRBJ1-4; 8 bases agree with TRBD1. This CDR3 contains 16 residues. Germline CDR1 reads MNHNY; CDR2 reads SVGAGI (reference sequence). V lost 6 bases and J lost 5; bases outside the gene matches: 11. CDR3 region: CASRRTGTGANEKLFF. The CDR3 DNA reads TGTGCCAGCAGGAGGACTGGGACAGGAGCGAATGAAAAACTGTTTTTT.

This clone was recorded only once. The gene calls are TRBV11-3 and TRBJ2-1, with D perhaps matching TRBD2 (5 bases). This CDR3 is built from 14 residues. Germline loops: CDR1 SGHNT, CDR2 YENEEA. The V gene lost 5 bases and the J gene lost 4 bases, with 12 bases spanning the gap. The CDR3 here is CASSQGRTYNEQFF. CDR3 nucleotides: TGTGCCAGCAGCCAAGGACGGACTTACAATGAGCAGTTCTTC.

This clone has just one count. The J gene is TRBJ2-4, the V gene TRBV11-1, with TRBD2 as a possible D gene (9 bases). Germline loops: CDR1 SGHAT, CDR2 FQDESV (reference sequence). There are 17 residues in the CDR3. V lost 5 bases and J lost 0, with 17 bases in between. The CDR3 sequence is CASSAGGTGLAKNIQYF. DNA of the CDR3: TGTGCCAGCAGCGCGGGGGGGACAGGACTAGCCAAAAACATTCAGTACTTC.

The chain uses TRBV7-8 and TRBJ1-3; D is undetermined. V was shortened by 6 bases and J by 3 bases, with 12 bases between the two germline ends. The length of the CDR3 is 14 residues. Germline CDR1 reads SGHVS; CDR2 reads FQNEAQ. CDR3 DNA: TGTGCCAGCAGGGCACGGATAAATGGAAACACCATATATTTT. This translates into CASRARINGNTIYF.

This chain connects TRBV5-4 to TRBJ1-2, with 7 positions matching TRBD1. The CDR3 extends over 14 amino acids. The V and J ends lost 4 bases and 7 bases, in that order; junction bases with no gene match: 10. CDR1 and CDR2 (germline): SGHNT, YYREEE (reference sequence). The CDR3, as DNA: TGTGCCAGCAGCGCGGGGGCCGACAGGGCTGGCTACACCTTC. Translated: CASSAGADRAGYTF.

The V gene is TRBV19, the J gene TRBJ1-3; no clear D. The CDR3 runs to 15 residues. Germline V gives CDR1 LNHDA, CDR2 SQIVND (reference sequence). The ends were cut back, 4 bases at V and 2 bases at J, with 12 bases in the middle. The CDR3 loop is CASSTEHFPGNTIYF. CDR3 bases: TGTGCCAGTAGTACCGAACACTTCCCTGGAAACACCATATATTTT. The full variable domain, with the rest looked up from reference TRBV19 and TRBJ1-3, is DGGITQSPKYLFRKEGQNVTLSCEQNLNHDAMYWYRQDPGQGLRLIYYSQIVNDFQKGDIAEGYSVSREKKESFPLTVTSAQKNPTAFYLCASSTEHFPGNTIYFGEGSWLTVV.